This T cell receptor (beta chain) derives from a study of shared clonotypes between healthy human individuals. The study separated CD4+ cells into CD45RA+ naive and CD45RA-negative memory subsets. Losses at the gene ends were 0 bases for V and 1 base for J; bases not matched to a gene: 5. Germline lookup yields CDR1 SEHNR and CDR2 FQNEAQ (reference sequence). This CDR3 contains 17 residues. This clone occurred a few times. Antigen: not known. Here immunoSEQ multiplex PCR was the method, and the copy in TCRdb shows in-frame clones only, minus some. The sample has over a million clones; 70% to 80% are singletons. General study results and limits: Among the subsets, naive ones generally showed larger estimated richness than memory ones. Non-shared clonotypes had lower generation probabilities than clonotypes shared by all four sorted-subset donors.

The source is a young man in good health. Some clones in this sample may be carry-over from other donors' samples. The V call is TRBV7-9, the J call TRBJ2-1; TRBD2 agrees at 8 bases. The source material was memory CD4+ T cells from PBMCs. Subset denoted: CD45RA-negative fraction. CDR3 in DNA: TGTGCCAGCAGCTTAGCCTCGACTAGCGCTTCCTACAATGAGCAGTTCTTC. Residues: CASSLASTSASYNEQFF. The full variable domain, in which reference TRBV7-9 and TRBJ2-1 provide the parts outside the CDR3, is DTGVSQNPRHKITKRGQNVTFRCDPISEHNRLYWYRQTLGQGPEFLTYFQNEAQLEKSRLLSDRFSAERPKGSFSTLEIQRTEQGDSAMYLCASSLASTSASYNEQFFGPGTRLTVL.